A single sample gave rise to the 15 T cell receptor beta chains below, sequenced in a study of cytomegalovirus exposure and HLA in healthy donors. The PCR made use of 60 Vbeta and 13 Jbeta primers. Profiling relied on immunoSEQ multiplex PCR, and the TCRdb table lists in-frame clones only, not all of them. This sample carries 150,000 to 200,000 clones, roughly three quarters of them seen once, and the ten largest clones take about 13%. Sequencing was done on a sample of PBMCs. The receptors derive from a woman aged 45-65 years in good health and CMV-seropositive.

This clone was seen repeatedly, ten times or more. The CDR3 nucleotides read TGTGCCTGGAGTGTACAAAGAGGGGGTGAGCAGTACTTC. Amino acids: CAWSVQRGGEQYF. The J gene is TRBJ2-7, the V gene TRBV30; maybe TRBD1 (6 bases). The CDR3 is 13 residues long. V was trimmed by 0 bases and J by 7 bases, leaving 13 bases between them. CDR1 is GTSNPN and CDR2 is SVGIG in the germline V gene (reference sequence).

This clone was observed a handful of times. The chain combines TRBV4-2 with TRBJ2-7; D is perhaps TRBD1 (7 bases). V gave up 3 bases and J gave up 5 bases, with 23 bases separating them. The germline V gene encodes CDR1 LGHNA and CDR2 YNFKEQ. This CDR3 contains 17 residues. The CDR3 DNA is TGTGCCAGCAGCCACCCGACAGGGACTCCCGTCACAGACGAGCAGTACTTC. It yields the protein CASSHPTGTPVTDEQYF.

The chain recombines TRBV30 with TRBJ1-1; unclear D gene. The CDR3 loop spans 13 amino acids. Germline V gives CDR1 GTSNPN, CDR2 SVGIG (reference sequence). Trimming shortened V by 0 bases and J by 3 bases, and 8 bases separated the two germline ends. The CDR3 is CAWSVPGDTEAFF. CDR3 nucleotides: TGTGCCTGGAGTGTACCTGGAGACACTGAAGCTTTCTTT.

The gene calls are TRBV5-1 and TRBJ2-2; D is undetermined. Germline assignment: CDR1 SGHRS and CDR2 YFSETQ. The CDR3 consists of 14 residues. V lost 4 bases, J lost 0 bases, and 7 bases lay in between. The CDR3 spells CASSRDTNTGELFF. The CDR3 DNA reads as TGCGCCAGCAGCCGCGATACGAACACCGGGGAGCTGTTTTTT.

The CDR3 DNA sequence: TGTGCCAGCAAGGGACAGGGTGACTATGGCTACACCTTC. This codes for CASKGQGDYGYTF. This chain joins TRBV27 and TRBJ1-2; 9 nucleotides agree with TRBD1. This CDR3 is built from 13 residues. V gave up 7 bases and J gave up 3 bases; unmatched junction bases: 3. Per the germline V gene, CDR1 is MNHEY and CDR2 is SMNVEV (reference sequence).

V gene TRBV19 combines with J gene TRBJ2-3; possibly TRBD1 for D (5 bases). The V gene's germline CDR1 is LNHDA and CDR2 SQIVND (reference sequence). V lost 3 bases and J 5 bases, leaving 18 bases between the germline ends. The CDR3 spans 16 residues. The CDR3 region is CASSIPRQSNRDTQYF. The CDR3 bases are TGTGCCAGTAGTATCCCCCGACAGTCAAATCGAGATACGCAGTATTTT.

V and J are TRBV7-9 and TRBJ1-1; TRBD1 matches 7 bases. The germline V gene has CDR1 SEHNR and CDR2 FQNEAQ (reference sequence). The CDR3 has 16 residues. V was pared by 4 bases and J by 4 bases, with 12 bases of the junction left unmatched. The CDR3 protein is CASSSTGPLKVTEAFF. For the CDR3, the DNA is TGTGCCAGCAGCTCGACAGGGCCTTTAAAGGTCACTGAAGCTTTCTTT.

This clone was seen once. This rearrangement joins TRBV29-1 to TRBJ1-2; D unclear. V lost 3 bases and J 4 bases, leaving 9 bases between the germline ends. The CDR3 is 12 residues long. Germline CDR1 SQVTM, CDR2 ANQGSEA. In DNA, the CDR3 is TGCAGCGTTGAGGAGGGCGCCTATGGCTACACCTTC. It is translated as CSVEEGAYGYTF.

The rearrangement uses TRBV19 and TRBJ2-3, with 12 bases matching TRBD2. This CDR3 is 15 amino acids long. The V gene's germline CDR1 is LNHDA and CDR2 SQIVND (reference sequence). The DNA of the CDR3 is TGTGCTTCTACTAGCGGGGGGTATAGCACAGATACGCAGTATTTT. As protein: CASTSGGYSTDTQYF.

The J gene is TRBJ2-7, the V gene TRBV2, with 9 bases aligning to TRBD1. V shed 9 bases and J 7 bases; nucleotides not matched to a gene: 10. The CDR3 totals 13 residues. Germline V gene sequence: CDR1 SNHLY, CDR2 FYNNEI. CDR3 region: CASGDREVPEQYF. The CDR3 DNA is TGTGCCAGTGGGGACAGGGAAGTTCCTGAGCAGTACTTC.

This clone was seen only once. Here the CDR3 reads CASSSDRVNTEAFF. The CDR3 nucleotides are TGTGCCAGCAGTTCCGACAGGGTGAACACTGAAGCTTTCTTT. The chain employs TRBV11-1 and TRBJ1-1; 7 positions agree with TRBD1. CDR3 length: 14 amino acids. CDR1 is SGHAT, CDR2 FQDESV, per germline (reference sequence). V lost 6 bases and J lost 0; bases outside the gene matches: 4.

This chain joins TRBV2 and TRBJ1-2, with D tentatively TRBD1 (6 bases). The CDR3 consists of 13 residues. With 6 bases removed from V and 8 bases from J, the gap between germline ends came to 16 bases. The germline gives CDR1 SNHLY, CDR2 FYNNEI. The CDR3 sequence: CASSATGLLGYTF. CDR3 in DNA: TGTGCCAGCAGCGCCACAGGGCTTTTGGGCTACACCTTC.

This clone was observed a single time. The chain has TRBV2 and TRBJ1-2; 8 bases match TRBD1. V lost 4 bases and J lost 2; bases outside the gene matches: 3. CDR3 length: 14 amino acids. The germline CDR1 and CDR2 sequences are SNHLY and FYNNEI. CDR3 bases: TGTGCCAGCAGTGCGGGACAGGAGAACTATGGCTACACCTTC. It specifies CASSAGQENYGYTF. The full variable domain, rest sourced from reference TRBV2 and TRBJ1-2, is EPEVTQTPSHQVTQMGQEVILRCVPISNHLYFYWYRQILGQKVEFLVSFYNNEISEKSEIFDDQFSVERPDGSNFTLKIRSTKLEDSAMYFCASSAGQENYGYTFGSGTRLTVV.

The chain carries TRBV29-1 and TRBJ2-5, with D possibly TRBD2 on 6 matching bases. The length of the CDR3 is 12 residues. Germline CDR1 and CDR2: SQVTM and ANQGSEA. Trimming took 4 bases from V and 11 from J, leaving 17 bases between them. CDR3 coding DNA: TGCAGCGTTGTTCTTGGGGCACGGGAGCAGTACTTC. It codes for CSVVLGAREQYF.

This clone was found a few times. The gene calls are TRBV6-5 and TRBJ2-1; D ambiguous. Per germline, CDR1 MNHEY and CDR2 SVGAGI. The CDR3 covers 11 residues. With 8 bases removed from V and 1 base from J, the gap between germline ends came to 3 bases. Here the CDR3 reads CASVSYNEQFF. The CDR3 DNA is TGTGCCAGCGTATCCTACAATGAGCAGTTCTTC.